These 7 T cell receptor beta chains share one sample of origin, sequenced in a study of blood T cell repertoires in COVID-19. The protocol was immunoSEQ multiplex PCR, while the TCRdb copy is restricted to in-frame clones and leaves out a portion. The table shows about 80,000 clones, with around 91% occurring only once. The material sequenced was peripheral blood. These receptor sequences come from a woman of 80 years or more with active or convalescent COVID-19.

The chain couples TRBV30 to TRBJ2-7, with 7 bases identical to TRBD2. The germline V gene encodes CDR1 GTSNPN and CDR2 SVGIG (reference sequence). The CDR3 has 12 residues. Trimming at V came to 5 bases and at J to 5 bases, leaving 6 bases not matched to a gene. The chain's CDR3 is CAWGREGHEQYF. CDR3 DNA sequence: TGTGCCTGGGGCAGGGAGGGCCACGAGCAGTACTTC.

The J gene is TRBJ1-4, the V gene TRBV25-1; 8 nucleotides match TRBD1. The CDR3 loop spans 15 amino acids. Germline V gene sequence: CDR1 MGHDK, CDR2 SYGVNS. With 5 bases clipped from V and 5 bases from J, the junction kept 7 bases outside the gene matches. Written as DNA, the CDR3 is TGTGCCAGCAGTAGACATACAGGGGGGAATGAAAAACTGTTTTTT. Its translation is CASSRHTGGNEKLFF.

The J gene is TRBJ2-1, the V gene TRBV28, with a weak D call TRBD2 (7 bases). The V gene lost 5 bases and the J gene lost 2 bases, with 13 bases spanning the gap. The V gene's germline CDR1 is MDHEN and CDR2 SYDVKM. The length of the CDR3 is 15 residues. This CDR3 is CASSLGGDPYNEQFF. As DNA, the CDR3 is TGTGCCAGCAGTCTAGGGGGGGACCCCTACAATGAGCAGTTCTTC.

V gene TRBV6-5 combines with J gene TRBJ1-1, with D perhaps TRBD1 (6 bases). Trimming pared 3 bases from V and 6 bases from J, leaving 11 bases between. The CDR3 length is 13 residues. The germline gives CDR1 MNHEY, CDR2 SVGAGI. The CDR3 DNA sequence: TGTGCCAGCAGTTATGCAGGGGTTCCTGAAGCTTTCTTT. It is translated as CASSYAGVPEAFF.

The J gene is TRBJ1-4, the V gene TRBV4-1, with no clear D. The germline V and J ends were trimmed by 4 bases and 0 bases, with 9 bases remaining between them. CDR1 is MGHRA and CDR2 is YSYEKL in the germline V gene. The CDR3 is 15 amino acids. CDR3 protein: CASSPQEATNEKLFF. CDR3 DNA sequence: TGCGCCAGCAGCCCCCAGGAGGCAACTAATGAAAAACTGTTTTTT.

The chain has TRBV29-1 and TRBJ2-7, with 9 bases aligning to TRBD1. Germline assignment: CDR1 SQVTM and CDR2 ANQGSEA. There are 14 residues in the CDR3. Trimming took 6 bases from V and 3 from J; bases not matched to a gene: 9. The CDR3 region is CSVAGQGGGYEQYF. DNA for the CDR3: TGCAGCGTCGCGGGACAGGGAGGGGGCTACGAGCAGTACTTC.

CDR3 loop: CASSPTARDGYTF. As DNA, the CDR3 is TGTGCCAGCAGCCCGACAGCTAGGGATGGCTACACCTTC. This sequence joins TRBV25-1 and TRBJ1-2, with D maybe TRBD1 (5 bases). The length of the CDR3 is 13 residues. Germline V gene sequence: CDR1 MGHDK, CDR2 SYGVNS. V was cut by 6 bases and J by 6 bases, with 14 bases left in between.